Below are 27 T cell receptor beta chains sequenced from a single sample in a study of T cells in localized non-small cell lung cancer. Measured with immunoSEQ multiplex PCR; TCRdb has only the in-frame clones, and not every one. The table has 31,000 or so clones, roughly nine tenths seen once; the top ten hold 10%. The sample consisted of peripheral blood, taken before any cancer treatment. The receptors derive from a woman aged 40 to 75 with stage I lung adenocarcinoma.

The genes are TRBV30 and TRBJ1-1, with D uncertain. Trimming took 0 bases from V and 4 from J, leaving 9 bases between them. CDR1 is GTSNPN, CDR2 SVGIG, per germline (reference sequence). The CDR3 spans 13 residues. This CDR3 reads CAWSVLRSTEAFF. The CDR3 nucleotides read TGTGCCTGGAGTGTTTTGAGAAGCACTGAAGCTTTCTTT.

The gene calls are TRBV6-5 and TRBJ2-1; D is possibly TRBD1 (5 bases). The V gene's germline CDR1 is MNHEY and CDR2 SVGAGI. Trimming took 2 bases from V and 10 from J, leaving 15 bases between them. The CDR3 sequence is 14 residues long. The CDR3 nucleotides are TGTGCCAGCAGTTACGACCGGGCCAGGGAAGAGCAGTTCTTC. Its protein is CASSYDRAREEQFF.

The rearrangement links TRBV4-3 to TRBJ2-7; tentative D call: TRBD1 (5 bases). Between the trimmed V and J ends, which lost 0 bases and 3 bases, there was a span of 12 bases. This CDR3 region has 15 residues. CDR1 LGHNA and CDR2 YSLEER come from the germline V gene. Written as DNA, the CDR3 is TGCGCCAGCAGCCAAGATTCCGCAGGGTACTACGAGCAGTACTTC. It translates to CASSQDSAGYYEQYF.

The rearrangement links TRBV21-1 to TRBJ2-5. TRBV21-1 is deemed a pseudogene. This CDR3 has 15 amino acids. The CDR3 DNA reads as TGTGCCAGCAGCAAAGCCCCCGTGGGCGGAGAGACCCAGTACTTC. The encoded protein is CASSKAPVGGETQYF.

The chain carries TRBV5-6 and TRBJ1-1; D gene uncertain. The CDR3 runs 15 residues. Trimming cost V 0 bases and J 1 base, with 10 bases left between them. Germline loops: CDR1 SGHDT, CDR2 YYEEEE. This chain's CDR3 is CASSLVRSQNTEAFF. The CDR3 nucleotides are TGTGCCAGCAGCTTGGTCCGGTCCCAGAACACTGAAGCTTTCTTT.

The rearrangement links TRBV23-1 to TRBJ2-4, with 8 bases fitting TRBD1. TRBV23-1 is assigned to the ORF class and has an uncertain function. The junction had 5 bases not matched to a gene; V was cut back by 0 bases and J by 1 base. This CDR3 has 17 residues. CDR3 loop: CASSQSRTGLAKNIQYF. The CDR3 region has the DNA TGCGCCAGCAGTCAATCTCGGACAGGGCTTGCCAAAAACATTCAGTACTTC.

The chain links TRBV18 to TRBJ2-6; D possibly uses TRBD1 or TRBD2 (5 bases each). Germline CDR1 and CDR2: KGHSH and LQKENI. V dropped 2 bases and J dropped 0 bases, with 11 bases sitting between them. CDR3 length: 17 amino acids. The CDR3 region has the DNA TGTGCCAGCTCACCAGGGACGGAGAGCTCTGGGGCCAACGTCCTGACTTTC. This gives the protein CASSPGTESSGANVLTF. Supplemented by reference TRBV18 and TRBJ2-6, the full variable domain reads NAGVMQNPRHLVRRRGQEARLRCSPMKGHSHVYWYRQLPEEGLKFMVYLQKENIIDESGMPKERFSAEFPKEGPSILRIQQVVRGDSAAYFCASSPGTESSGANVLTFGAGSRLTVL.

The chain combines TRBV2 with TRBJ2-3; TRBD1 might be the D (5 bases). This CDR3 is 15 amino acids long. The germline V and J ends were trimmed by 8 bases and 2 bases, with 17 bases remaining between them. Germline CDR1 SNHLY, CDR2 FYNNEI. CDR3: CASGAVKGFTDTQYF. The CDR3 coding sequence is TGTGCCAGCGGGGCCGTTAAGGGCTTCACAGATACGCAGTATTTT.

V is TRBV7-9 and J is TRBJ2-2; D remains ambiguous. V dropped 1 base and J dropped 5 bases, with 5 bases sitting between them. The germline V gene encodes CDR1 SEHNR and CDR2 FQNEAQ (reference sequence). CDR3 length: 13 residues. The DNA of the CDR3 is TGTGCCAGCAGCTTAGTACGAACCGGGGAGCTGTTTTTT. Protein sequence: CASSLVRTGELFF. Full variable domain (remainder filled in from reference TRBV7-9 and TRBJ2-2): DTGVSQNPRHKITKRGQNVTFRCDPISEHNRLYWYRQTLGQGPEFLTYFQNEAQLEKSRLLSDRFSAERPKGSFSTLEIQRTEQGDSAMYLCASSLVRTGELFFGEGSRLTVL.

The CDR3, as DNA: TGTGCCAGCAGTTTTTTCGGGGAGCTGTTTTTT. Translating it yields CASSFFGELFF. The chain carries TRBV28 and TRBJ2-2; D ambiguous. The germline V gene encodes CDR1 MDHEN and CDR2 SYDVKM. The CDR3 is 11 amino acids. V shed 3 bases and J shed 7 bases, with 3 bases lying between them.

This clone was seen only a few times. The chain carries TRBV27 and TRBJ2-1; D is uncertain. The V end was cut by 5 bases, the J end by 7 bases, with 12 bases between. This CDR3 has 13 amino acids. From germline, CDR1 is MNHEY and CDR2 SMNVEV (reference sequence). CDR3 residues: CASSPGPRNEQFF. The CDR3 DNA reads TGTGCCAGCAGTCCCGGACCCCGGAATGAGCAGTTCTTC.

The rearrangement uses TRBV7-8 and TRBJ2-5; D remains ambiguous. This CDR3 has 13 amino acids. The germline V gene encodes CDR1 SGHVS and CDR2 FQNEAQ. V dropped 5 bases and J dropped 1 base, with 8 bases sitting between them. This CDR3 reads CASSTLRQETQYF. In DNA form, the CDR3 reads TGTGCCAGCAGCACCCTGCGCCAAGAGACCCAGTACTTC.

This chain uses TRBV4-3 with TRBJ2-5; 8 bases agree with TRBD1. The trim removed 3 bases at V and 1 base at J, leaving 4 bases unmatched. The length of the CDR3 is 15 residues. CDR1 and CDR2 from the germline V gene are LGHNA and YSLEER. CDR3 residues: CASSQLGQGQETQYF. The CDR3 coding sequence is TGCGCCAGCAGCCAGTTAGGACAGGGCCAAGAGACCCAGTACTTC.

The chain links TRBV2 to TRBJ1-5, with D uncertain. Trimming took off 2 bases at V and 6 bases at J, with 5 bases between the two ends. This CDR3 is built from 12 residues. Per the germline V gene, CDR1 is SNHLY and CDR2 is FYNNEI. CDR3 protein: CASSEFGQPQHF. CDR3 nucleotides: TGTGCCAGCAGTGAATTCGGTCAGCCCCAGCATTTT.

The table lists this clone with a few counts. The CDR3 coding sequence is TGTGCCAGCAGCCTTAACGCCTTGGGCACTGAAGCTTTCTTT. Translation gives CASSLNALGTEAFF. The gene calls are TRBV14 and TRBJ1-1; D gene uncertain. This CDR3 comprises 14 residues. The V and J ends lost 4 bases and 4 bases respectively, with 13 bases between them. Germline V lookup: CDR1 SGHDN, CDR2 FVKESK. Drawing the rest from reference TRBV14 and TRBJ1-1, the complete variable domain is EAGVTQFPSHSVIEKGQTVTLRCDPISGHDNLYWYRRVMGKEIKFLLHFVKESKQDESGMPNNRFLAERTGGTYSTLKVQPAELEDSGVYFCASSLNALGTEAFFGQGTRLTVV.

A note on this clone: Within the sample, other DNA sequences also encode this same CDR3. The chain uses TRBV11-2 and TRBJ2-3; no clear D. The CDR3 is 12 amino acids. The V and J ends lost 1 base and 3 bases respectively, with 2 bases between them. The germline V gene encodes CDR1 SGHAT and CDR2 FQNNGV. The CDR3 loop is CASSLATDTQYF. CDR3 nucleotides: TGTGCCAGCAGCTTAGCTACAGATACGCAGTATTTT.

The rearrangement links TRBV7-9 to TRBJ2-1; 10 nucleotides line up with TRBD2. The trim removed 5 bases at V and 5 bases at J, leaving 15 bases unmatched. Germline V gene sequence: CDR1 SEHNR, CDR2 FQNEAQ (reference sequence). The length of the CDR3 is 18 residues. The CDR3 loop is CASSPLSGRATKHNEQFF. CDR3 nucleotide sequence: TGTGCCAGCAGCCCCCTGAGCGGGAGGGCTACTAAGCACAATGAGCAGTTCTTC.

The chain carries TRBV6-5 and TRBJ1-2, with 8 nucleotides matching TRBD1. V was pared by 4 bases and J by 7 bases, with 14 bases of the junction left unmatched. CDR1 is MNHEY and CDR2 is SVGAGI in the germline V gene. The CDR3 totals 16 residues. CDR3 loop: CASSLESGQGDGGYTF. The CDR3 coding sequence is TGTGCCAGCAGTTTGGAAAGCGGACAGGGAGACGGTGGCTACACCTTC.

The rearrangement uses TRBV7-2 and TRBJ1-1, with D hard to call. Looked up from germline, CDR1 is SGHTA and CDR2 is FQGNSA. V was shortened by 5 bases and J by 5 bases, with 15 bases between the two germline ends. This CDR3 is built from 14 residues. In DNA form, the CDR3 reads TGTGCCAGCAGCCTGGTCGAGAGAGGGACTGAAGCTTTCTTT. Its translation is CASSLVERGTEAFF. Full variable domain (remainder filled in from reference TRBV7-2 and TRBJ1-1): GAGVSQSPSNKVTEKGKDVELRCDPISGHTALYWYRQSLGQGLEFLIYFQGNSAPDKSGLPSDRFSAERTGGSVSTLTIQRTQQEDSAVYLCASSLVERGTEAFFGQGTRLTVV.

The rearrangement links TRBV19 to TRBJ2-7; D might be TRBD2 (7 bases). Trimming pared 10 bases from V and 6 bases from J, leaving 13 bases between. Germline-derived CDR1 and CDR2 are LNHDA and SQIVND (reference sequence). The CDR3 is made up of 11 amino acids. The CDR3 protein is CATKRGGEQYF. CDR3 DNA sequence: TGTGCCACCAAAAGGGGGGGCGAGCAGTACTTC.

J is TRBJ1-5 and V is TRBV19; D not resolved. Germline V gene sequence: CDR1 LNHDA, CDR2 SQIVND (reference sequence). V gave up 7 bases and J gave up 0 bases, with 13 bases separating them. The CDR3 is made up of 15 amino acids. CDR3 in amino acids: CASKWGGSSNQPQHF. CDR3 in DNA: TGTGCCAGTAAATGGGGAGGGTCTAGCAATCAGCCCCAGCATTTT.

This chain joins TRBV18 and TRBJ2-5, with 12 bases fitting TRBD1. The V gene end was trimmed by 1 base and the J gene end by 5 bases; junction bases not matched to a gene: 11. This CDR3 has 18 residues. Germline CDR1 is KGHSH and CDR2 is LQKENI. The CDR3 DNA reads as TGTGCCAGCTCACCACTTCCGGGACAGGGGGCAGCATGGGAGACCCAGTACTTC. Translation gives CASSPLPGQGAAWETQYF. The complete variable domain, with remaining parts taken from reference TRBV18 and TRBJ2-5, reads NAGVMQNPRHLVRRRGQEARLRCSPMKGHSHVYWYRQLPEEGLKFMVYLQKENIIDESGMPKERFSAEFPKEGPSILRIQQVVRGDSAAYFCASSPLPGQGAAWETQYFGPGTRLLVL.

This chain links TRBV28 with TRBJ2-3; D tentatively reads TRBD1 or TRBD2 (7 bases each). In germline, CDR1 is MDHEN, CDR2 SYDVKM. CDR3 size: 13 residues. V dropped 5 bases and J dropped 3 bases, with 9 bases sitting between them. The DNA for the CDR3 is TGTGCCAGCAGTCAGGGGGGGACAGATACGCAGTATTTT. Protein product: CASSQGGTDTQYF. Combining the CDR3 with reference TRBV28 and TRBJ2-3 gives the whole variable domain DVKVTQSSRYLVKRTGEKVFLECVQDMDHENMFWYRQDPGLGLRLIYFSYDVKMKEKGDIPEGYSVSREKKERFSLILESASTNQTSMYLCASSQGGTDTQYFGPGTRLTVL.

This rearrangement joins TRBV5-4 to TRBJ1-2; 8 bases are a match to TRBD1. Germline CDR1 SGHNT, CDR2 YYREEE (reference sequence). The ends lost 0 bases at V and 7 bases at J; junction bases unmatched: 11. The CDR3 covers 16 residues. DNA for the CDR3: TGTGCCAGCAGCTTGGGAGGCGGACAGGGACGAGTTGGCTACACCTTC. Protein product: CASSLGGGQGRVGYTF.

CDR3 in amino acids: CASTSGSVTQYF. The DNA of the CDR3 is TGTGCCAGCACTAGCGGGAGTGTTACGCAGTATTTT. The chain has TRBV28 and TRBJ2-3, with TRBD2 matching over 10 bases. The J segment lost 8 bases and the V segment lost 7 bases, leaving 3 bases of the junction unmatched. This CDR3 has 12 residues. CDR1 and CDR2 from the germline V gene are MDHEN and SYDVKM.

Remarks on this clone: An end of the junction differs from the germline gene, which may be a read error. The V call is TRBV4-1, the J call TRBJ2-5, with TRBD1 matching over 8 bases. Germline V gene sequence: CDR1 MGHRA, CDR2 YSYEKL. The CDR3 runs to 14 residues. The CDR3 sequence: CASSQTTGEETRYF. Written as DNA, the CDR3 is TGCGCCAGCAGCCAAACGACAGGGGAAGAGACCCGGTACTTC.

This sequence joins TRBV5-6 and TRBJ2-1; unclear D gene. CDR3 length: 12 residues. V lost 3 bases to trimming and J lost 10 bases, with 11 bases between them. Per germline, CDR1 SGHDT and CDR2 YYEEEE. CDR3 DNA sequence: TGTGCCAGCAGCTCGGAAGGCAGGGAGCAGTTCTTC. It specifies CASSSEGREQFF.